Below are 11 T cell receptor beta chains sequenced from a single sample in a study of identical twins. From the 5' RACE reads, TCRdb called clonotypes with MiXCR, one entry per CDR3 protein. The table includes hundreds of thousands of distinct CDR3 sequences, around 12% detected once. The sample was also linked to a second study, of yellow fever vaccine responses in identical twins.

Material: PBMCs. Receptors originate from a woman aged 18-35 years in good health.

This rearrangement joins TRBV12-3 or TRBV12-4 to TRBJ2-1; TRBD2 matches at 13 bases. This CDR3 is 15 amino acids long. V dropped 6 bases and J dropped 2; count of bases not matched to a gene: 1. The CDR3 loop is CASRTSGGTYNEQFF. The CDR3 bases are TGTGCCAGCAGGACTAGCGGGGGGACCTACAATGAGCAGTTCTTC.

In this sample, this clonotype turned up a few times. The chain is built from TRBV12-3 or TRBV12-4 and TRBJ2-1; 8 positions match TRBD2. The CDR3 contains 15 residues. The V and J ends lost 6 bases and 7 bases, in that order; junction bases with no gene match: 11. The CDR3 nucleotides are TGTGCCAGCAGCCAACTAGCGGACCTCTGGAATGAGCAGTTCTTC. The encoded protein is CASSQLADLWNEQFF.

V and J are TRBV28 and TRBJ2-7; unclear D gene. The CDR3 covers 13 residues. Trimming cost V 5 bases and J 3 bases, with 11 bases left between them. CDR1 MDHEN and CDR2 SYDVKM come from the germline V gene. The DNA for the CDR3 is TGTGCCAGCAGTCCGGACGGATTCTACGAGCAGTACTTC. It specifies CASSPDGFYEQYF.

The rearrangement links TRBV15 to TRBJ2-1; 16 nucleotides line up with TRBD2. Looked up from germline, CDR1 is LNHNV and CDR2 is YYDKDF (reference sequence). The J segment lost 8 bases and the V segment lost 0 bases, leaving 7 bases of the junction unmatched. The CDR3 consists of 18 residues. The CDR3 bases are TGTGCCACCAGCAGAGACCCCCTGGGACTAGCGGGAGGGGATGAGCAGTTCTTC. This encodes CATSRDPLGLAGGDEQFF.

The gene calls are TRBV20-1 and TRBJ1-2, with 7 bases lining up with TRBD1. Germline CDR1 DFQATT, CDR2 SNEGSKA (reference sequence). The CDR3 length is 14 residues. The V segment lost 3 bases and the J segment 1 base; nucleotides outside the gene matches: 5. The CDR3 region is CSASTGAHNYGYTF. In nucleotides, the CDR3 is TGCAGTGCTAGTACAGGGGCGCATAACTATGGCTACACCTTC.

This clonotype came up many times. The V gene is TRBV4-1, the J gene TRBJ1-5; TRBD1 is a possible D gene (6 bases). Germline V gene sequence: CDR1 MGHRA, CDR2 YSYEKL. The germline V and J ends were trimmed by 7 bases and 3 bases, with 19 bases remaining between them. This CDR3 has 16 residues. The DNA of the CDR3 is TGCGCCAGCAATCCTGCGGCAGGGGAGGCCAATCAGCCCCAGCATTTT. It translates to CASNPAAGEANQPQHF.

In its sample, this clonotype was seen a few times. The V and J genes are TRBV7-8 and TRBJ2-3, with 7 positions matching TRBD2. Losses at the gene ends were 4 bases for V and 4 bases for J; bases not matched to a gene: 8. This CDR3 comprises 15 residues. Looked up from germline, CDR1 is SGHVS and CDR2 is FQNEAQ. The CDR3 here is CASSSPPGGADTQYF. CDR3 bases: TGTGCCAGCAGCTCCCCGCCGGGGGGTGCAGATACGCAGTATTTT.

In this sample, this clonotype turned up a few times. The chain is built from TRBV20-1 and TRBJ1-1; D might be TRBD1 (5 bases). The CDR3 extends over 14 amino acids. Trimming took 1 base from V and 1 from J, leaving 10 bases between them. Germline V gene sequence: CDR1 DFQATT, CDR2 SNEGSKA (reference sequence). The DNA for the CDR3 is TGCAGTGCTAGAGGAGCAGGGTCGAACACTGAAGCTTTCTTT. Protein product: CSARGAGSNTEAFF.

The CDR3: CSALPYSGTSNYNEQFF. CDR3 nucleotides: TGCAGTGCCCTACCCTACTCCGGGACTAGTAACTACAATGAGCAGTTCTTC. The chain joins TRBV20-1 to TRBJ2-1; 8 bases map to TRBD2. This CDR3 is 17 amino acids long. Germline V gene sequence: CDR1 DFQATT, CDR2 SNEGSKA (reference sequence). The junction had 16 bases not matched to a gene; V was cut back by 6 bases and J by 3 bases.

The count of this clonotype is one. The chain couples TRBV20-1 to TRBJ2-1; 12 bases line up with TRBD2. V dropped 4 bases and J dropped 0; count of bases not matched to a gene: 4. The CDR3 contains 16 residues. The germline V gene has CDR1 DFQATT and CDR2 SNEGSKA (reference sequence). CDR3 bases: TGCAGTGCTACCGGACTAGCGGGGAACTCCTACAATGAGCAGTTCTTC. Its protein product is CSATGLAGNSYNEQFF.

The V and J genes are TRBV12-3 or TRBV12-4 and TRBJ1-5; 8 bases are shared with TRBD1. V dropped 7 bases and J dropped 6; count of bases not matched to a gene: 5. The CDR3 is made up of 13 amino acids. The DNA of the CDR3 is TGTGCCAGCAAGAGGGGGACAGGTCAGCCCCAGCATTTT. It specifies CASKRGTGQPQHF.